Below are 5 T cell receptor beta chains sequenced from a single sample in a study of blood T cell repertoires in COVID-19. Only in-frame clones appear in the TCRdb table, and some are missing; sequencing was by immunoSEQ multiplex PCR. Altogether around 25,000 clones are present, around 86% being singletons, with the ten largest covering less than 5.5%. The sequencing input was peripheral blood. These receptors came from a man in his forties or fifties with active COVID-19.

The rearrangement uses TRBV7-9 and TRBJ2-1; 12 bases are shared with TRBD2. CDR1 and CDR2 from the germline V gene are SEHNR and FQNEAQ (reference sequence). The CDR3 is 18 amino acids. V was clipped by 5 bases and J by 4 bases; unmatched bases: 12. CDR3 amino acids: CASSPPFRLAGVYNEQFF. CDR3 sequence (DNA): TGTGCCAGCAGCCCACCTTTCCGACTAGCGGGAGTTTACAATGAGCAGTTCTTC.

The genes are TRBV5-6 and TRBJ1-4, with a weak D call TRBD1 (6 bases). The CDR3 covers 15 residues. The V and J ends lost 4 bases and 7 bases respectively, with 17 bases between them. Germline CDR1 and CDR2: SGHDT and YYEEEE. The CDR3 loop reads CASSQLDSGVEKLFF. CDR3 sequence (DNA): TGTGCCAGCAGCCAGCTGGACAGTGGGGTTGAAAAACTGTTTTTT.

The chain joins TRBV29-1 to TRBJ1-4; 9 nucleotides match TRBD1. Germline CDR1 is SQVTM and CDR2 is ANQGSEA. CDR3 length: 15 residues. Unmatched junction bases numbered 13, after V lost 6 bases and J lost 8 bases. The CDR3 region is CSVESRGTGFEKLFF. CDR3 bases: TGCAGCGTAGAGTCCCGGGGGACAGGGTTCGAAAAACTGTTTTTT.

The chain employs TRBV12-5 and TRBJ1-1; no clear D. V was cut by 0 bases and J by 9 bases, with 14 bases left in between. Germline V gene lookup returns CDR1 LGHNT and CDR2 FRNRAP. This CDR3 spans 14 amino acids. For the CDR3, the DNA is TGTGCTAGTGGTTTGGTTATCGCGGGGTTGAAAGCTTTCTTT. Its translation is CASGLVIAGLKAFF.

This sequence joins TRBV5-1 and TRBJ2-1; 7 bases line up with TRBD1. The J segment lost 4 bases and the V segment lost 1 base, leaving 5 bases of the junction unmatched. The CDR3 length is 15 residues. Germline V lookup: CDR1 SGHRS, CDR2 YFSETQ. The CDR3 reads CASSLISQGYNEQFF. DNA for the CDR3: TGCGCCAGCAGCTTGATCTCACAGGGGTACAATGAGCAGTTCTTC.